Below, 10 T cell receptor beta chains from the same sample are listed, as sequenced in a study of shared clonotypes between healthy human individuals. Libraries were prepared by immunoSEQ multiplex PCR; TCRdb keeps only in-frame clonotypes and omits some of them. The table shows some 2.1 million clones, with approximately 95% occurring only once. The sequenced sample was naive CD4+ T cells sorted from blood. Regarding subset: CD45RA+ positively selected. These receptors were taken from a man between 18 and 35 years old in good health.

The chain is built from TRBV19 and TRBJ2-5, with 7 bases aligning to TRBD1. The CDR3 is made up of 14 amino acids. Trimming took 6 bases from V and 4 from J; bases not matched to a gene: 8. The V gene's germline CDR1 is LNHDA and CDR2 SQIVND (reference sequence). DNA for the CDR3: TGTGCCAGTAGCAAAACAGGGGTTGGAGAGACCCAGTACTTC. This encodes CASSKTGVGETQYF.

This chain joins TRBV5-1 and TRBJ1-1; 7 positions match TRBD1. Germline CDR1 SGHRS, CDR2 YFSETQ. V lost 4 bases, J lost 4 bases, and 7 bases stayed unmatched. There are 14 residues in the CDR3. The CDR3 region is CASSNSGGSTEAFF. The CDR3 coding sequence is TGCGCCAGCAGCAACTCAGGGGGTTCCACTGAAGCTTTCTTT.

In DNA form, the CDR3 reads TGCGCCAGCAGCTTGGGAAATCAGGGCGGGGAGCTGTTTTTT. Translated, it gives CASSLGNQGGELFF. The chain joins TRBV5-1 to TRBJ2-2, with TRBD1 as a possible D gene (5 bases). Germline CDR1 reads SGHRS; CDR2 reads YFSETQ. The CDR3 is made up of 14 amino acids. V shed 0 bases and J shed 7 bases, with 10 bases lying between them.

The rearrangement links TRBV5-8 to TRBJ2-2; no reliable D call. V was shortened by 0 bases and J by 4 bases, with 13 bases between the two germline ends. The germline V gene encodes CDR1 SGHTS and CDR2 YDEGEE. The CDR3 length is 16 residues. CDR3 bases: TGTGCCAGCAGCTTGGAAGGGTGGGAAAGCACCGGGGAGCTGTTTTTT. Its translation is CASSLEGWESTGELFF.

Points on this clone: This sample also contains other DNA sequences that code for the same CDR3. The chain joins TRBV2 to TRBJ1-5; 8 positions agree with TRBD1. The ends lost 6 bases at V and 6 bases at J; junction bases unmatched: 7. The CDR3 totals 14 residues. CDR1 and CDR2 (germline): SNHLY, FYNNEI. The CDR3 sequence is CASSPGQGIQPQHF. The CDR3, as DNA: TGTGCCAGCAGCCCCGGACAGGGTATTCAGCCCCAGCATTTT.

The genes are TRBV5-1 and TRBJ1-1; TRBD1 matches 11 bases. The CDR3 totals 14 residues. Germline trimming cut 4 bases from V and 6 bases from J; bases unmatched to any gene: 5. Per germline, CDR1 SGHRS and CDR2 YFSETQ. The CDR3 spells CASSGGQGVAEAFF. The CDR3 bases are TGCGCCAGCAGCGGGGGACAGGGGGTCGCTGAAGCTTTCTTT.

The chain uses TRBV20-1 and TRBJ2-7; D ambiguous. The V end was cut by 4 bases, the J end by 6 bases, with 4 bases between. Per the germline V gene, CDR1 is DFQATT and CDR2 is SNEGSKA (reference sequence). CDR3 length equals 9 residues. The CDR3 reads CSANLEQYF. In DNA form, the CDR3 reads TGCAGTGCTAACCTCGAGCAGTACTTC.

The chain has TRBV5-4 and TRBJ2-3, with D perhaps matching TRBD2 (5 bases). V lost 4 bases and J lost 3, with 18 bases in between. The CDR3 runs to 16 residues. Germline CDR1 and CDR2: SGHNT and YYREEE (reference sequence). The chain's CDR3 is CASSLQTHRGTDTQYF. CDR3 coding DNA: TGTGCCAGCAGCCTTCAGACCCACCGAGGGACAGATACGCAGTATTTT. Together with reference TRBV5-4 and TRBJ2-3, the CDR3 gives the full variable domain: ETGVTQSPTHLIKTRGQQVTLRCSSQSGHNTVSWYQQALGQGPQFIFQYYREEENGRGNFPPRFSGLQFPNYSSELNVNALELDDSALYLCASSLQTHRGTDTQYFGPGTRLTVL.

The DNA for the CDR3 is TGTGCCAGCAGTCTCAGGGTTGGGGACTTGAAGCCCCAGCATTTT. Encoded protein: CASSLRVGDLKPQHF. This rearrangement joins TRBV28 to TRBJ1-5; tentative D call: TRBD1 (5 bases). The CDR3 has 15 residues. Per the germline V gene, CDR1 is MDHEN and CDR2 is SYDVKM. V dropped 5 bases and J dropped 8 bases, with 19 bases sitting between them.

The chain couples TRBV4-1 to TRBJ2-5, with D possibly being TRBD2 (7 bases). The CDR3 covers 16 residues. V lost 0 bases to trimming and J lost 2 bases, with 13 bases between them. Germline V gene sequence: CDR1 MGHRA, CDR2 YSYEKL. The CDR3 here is CASSQEIGGPQETQYF. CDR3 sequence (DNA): TGCGCCAGCAGCCAAGAAATCGGGGGGCCTCAAGAGACCCAGTACTTC.